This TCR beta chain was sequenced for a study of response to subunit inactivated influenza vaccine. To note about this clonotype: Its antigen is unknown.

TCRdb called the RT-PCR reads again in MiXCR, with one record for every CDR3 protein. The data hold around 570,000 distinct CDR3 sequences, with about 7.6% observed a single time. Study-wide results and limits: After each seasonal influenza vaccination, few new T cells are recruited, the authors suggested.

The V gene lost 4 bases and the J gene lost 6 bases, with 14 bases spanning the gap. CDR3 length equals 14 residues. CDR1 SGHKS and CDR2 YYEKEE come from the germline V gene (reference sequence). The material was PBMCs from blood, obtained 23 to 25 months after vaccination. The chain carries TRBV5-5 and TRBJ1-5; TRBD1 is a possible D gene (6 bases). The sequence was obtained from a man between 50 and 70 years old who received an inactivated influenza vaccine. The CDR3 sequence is CASSKYRGGQPQHF. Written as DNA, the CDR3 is TGTGCCAGCAGCAAATACAGAGGGGGTCAGCCCCAGCATTTT.